This T cell receptor (beta chain) emerged from a study of read filtering for tumor transcriptome and immune sequencing. Study overall: By R-ISS, stages I, II and III held around 8, 16 and 7 patients. Findings and caveats of the study: IR-seq captured clonotypes deeper and more reliably than RNA-seq.

V dropped 8 bases and J dropped 2 bases, with 12 bases sitting between them. Germline CDR1 and CDR2: SGHTA and FQGNSA. The CDR3 runs 14 residues. This library used about 400 ng RNA and molecular barcoded adaptors spanning alpha/delta and beta/gamma chains. TCRdb reanalysed the reads using MiXCR and keeps one entry per CDR3 protein. The sample yields 30,000 to 40,000 distinct CDR3 sequences, over 11% seen once. This clonotype showed up many times. What it recognizes is unknown. Sequencing was carried out using a population of CD138-negative cells sorted from bone marrow. V gene TRBV7-2 combines with J gene TRBJ2-2; a weak D match, TRBD1 (5 bases). The source is a donor at least 40 years old with multiple myeloma. In DNA, the CDR3 is TGTGCCAGCGTCAACAGGTTAAACACCGGGGAGCTGTTTTTT. Translated: CASVNRLNTGELFF.